This T cell receptor beta chain was identified in a study of TIL therapy for anti-PD-1-resistant metastatic lung cancer. For the study at large: Median tumor PD-L1 proportion score was roughly 6%.

Time point noted: pre-treatment sample, taken before nivolumab and TIL therapy. Enrollment ran from 2017 to early 2020. This was the immunoSEQ v3 assay. Produced via immunoSEQ multiplex PCR; TCRdb's table is partial and in-frame only. Among approximately 30,000 clones, 74% were seen once, and the ten largest hold approximately 2.7%. The CDR3 spans 14 residues. The V gene's germline CDR1 is MGHRA and CDR2 YSYEKL. J gave up 5 bases and V 2 bases, and 2 bases lay outside the gene matches. The clonotype was recovered from a woman between 25 and 80 years old with non-small cell lung cancer. The specimen comprised blood, sampled at baseline. The rearrangement uses TRBV4-1 and TRBJ2-2, with 7 nucleotides matching TRBD2. The CDR3 DNA is TGCGCCAGCAGCCAATCGGGGGGTACCGGGGAGCTGTTTTTT. It translates to CASSQSGGTGELFF.